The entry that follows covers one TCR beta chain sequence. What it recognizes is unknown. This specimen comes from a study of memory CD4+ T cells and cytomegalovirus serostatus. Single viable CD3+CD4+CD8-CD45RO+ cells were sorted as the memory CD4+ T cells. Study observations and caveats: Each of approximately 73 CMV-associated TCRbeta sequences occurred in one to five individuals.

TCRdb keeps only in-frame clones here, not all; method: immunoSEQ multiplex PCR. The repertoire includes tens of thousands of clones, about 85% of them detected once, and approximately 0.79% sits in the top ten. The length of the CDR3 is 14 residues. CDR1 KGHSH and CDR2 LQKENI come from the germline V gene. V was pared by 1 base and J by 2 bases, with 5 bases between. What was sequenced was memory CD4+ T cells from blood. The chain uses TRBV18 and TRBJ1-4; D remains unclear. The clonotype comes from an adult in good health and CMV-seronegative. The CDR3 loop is CASSPRGTNEKLFF. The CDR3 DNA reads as TGTGCCAGCTCACCACGGGGTACTAATGAAAAACTGTTTTTT.